These 6 T cell receptor beta chains came from one sample sequenced in a study of memory CD4+ T cells and cytomegalovirus serostatus. The repertoire was sequenced with immunoSEQ multiplex PCR; TCRdb's copy has only in-frame clones and lacks some. The data show 70,000 to 90,000 clones, around 78% seen once. The sort gate was single viable CD3+CD4+CD8-CD45RO+ cells for memory CD4+ T cells. Sequencing was done on a sample of memory CD4+ T cells from blood. These receptors originate from an adult in good health and CMV-seropositive.

The chain is built from TRBV19 and TRBJ2-4; 11 bases are shared with TRBD1. The trim removed 1 base at V and 3 bases at J, leaving 8 bases unmatched. CDR1 LNHDA and CDR2 SQIVND come from the germline V gene (reference sequence). The CDR3 extends over 18 amino acids. The CDR3 nucleotides are TGTGCCAGTAGTATAGGGACAGGGGGCGAATCTAGCAAAAACATTCAGTACTTC. It is translated as CASSIGTGGESSKNIQYF.

V usage is TRBV27 and J usage is TRBJ2-2; D may be TRBD2 (5 bases). V was clipped by 3 bases and J by 4 bases, with 12 bases between them. The CDR3 is 15 amino acids. Germline V lookup: CDR1 MNHEY, CDR2 SMNVEV (reference sequence). In DNA, the CDR3 is TGTGCCAGCAGTTTGACGGCGCGGGTCACCGGGGAGCTGTTTTTT. The encoded protein is CASSLTARVTGELFF.

The V and J genes are TRBV2 and TRBJ2-2; 10 nucleotides line up with TRBD1. The germline gives CDR1 SNHLY, CDR2 FYNNEI. The CDR3 contains 15 residues. Trimming cost V 7 bases and J 6 bases; bases outside gene matches: 8. This CDR3 reads CASTKTGGAAGELFF. The DNA of the CDR3 is TGTGCCAGCACTAAGACAGGGGGCGCCGCCGGGGAGCTGTTTTTT. The whole variable domain, filled in from reference TRBV2 and TRBJ2-2, reads EPEVTQTPSHQVTQMGQEVILRCVPISNHLYFYWYRQILGQKVEFLVSFYNNEISEKSEIFDDQFSVERPDGSNFTLKIRSTKLEDSAMYFCASTKTGGAAGELFFGEGSRLTVL.

This clone was seen a few times. V gene TRBV18 combines with J gene TRBJ1-1; the D gene is possibly TRBD1 (6 bases). V was trimmed by 3 bases and J by 6 bases, leaving 14 bases between them. This CDR3 region has 14 residues. Germline CDR1 is KGHSH and CDR2 is LQKENI. CDR3 sequence: CASSPIDGQSEAFF. The DNA for the CDR3 is TGTGCCAGCTCACCTATCGATGGACAGTCTGAAGCTTTCTTT.

V usage is TRBV28 and J usage is TRBJ1-2; 7 nucleotides agree with TRBD1. The CDR3 loop spans 15 amino acids. In germline, CDR1 is MDHEN, CDR2 SYDVKM. J was trimmed by 7 bases and V by 6 bases; bases with no gene match: 14. CDR3 sequence: CASSLPSEGAGGYTF. The DNA for the CDR3 is TGTGCCAGCAGCCTACCCTCGGAGGGGGCAGGTGGCTACACCTTC.

Only one count was recorded for this clone. The chain recombines TRBV6-1 with TRBJ2-5; D ambiguous. Trimming stripped 0 bases from V and 4 bases from J, with 15 bases between. The CDR3 has 16 amino acids. CDR1 is MNHNS and CDR2 is SASEGT in the germline V gene. The CDR3 loop is CASSEALATLGETQYF. CDR3 in DNA: TGTGCCAGCAGTGAAGCGCTGGCAACCCTTGGAGAGACCCAGTACTTC.